The rows below give T cell receptor beta chains drawn from one sample of a study of identical twins. TCRdb used MiXCR to reprocess the 5' RACE reads, holding one entry per CDR3 protein. Here the sample spans about 200,000 distinct CDR3 sequences, 7.5% being singletons. The sample was also reused in another study, on yellow fever vaccine responses in identical twins.

What was sequenced was memory (CD45RO+) T cells sorted from blood. The receptors were gathered from a woman between 18 and 29 years old in good health. Both conserved end residues are part of each CDR3. The D gene is left open where the match is weak. Size values are once, few and many counts, or a class for expanded clones, and some rows have none.

>TRBV3-1|TRBJ2-3|TRBD1|many
TGTGCCAGCAGCCAAGGACAGGGACACACAGATACGCAGTATTTT
CASSQGQGHTDTQYF
>TRBV4-1|TRBJ2-6|TRBD1|-
TGCGCCAGCAGCCAAGAAAACCAGGGGGCATTTGGGGCCAACGTCCTGACTTTC
CASSQENQGAFGANVLTF
>TRBV7-8|TRBJ2-7|TRBD1|few
TGTGCCAGCAGCAGCCGACAGGGGTCTTACGAGCAGTACTTC
CASSSRQGSYEQYF
>TRBV14|TRBJ2-5|-|many
TGTGCCAGCAGCCAAGATCTTGGGCAGTTGGAAGAGACCCAGTACTTC
CASSQDLGQLEETQYF
>TRBV25-1|TRBJ2-3|TRBD2|few
TGTGCCAGCAGTGTTAAGCGGGACCTCACAGATACGCAGTATTTT
CASSVKRDLTDTQYF
>TRBV6-4|TRBJ2-1|TRBD2|-
TGTGCCAGCAGTGATGGCGGGAGCGACTACAATGAGCAGTTCTTC
CASSDGGSDYNEQFF
>TRBV6-2/TRBV6-3|TRBJ2-1|TRBD1|-
TGTGCCAGCAGGGGGGACAGTCGACGGCGAAATGAGCAGTTCTTC
CASRGDSRRRNEQFF
>TRBV20-1|TRBJ1-1|TRBD1|many
TGCAGTGCTAGAGATCTAGGACAGGGGGTGGAAGCTTTCTTT
CSARDLGQGVEAFF
>TRBV5-6|TRBJ2-7|TRBD1|few
TGTGCCAGCAGCTTGGACAGGGGAGACCTTACGGACGAGCAGTACTTC
CASSLDRGDLTDEQYF
>TRBV7-2|TRBJ1-1|-|many
TGTGCCAGCAGCTTAGAACAGAACACTGAAGCTTTCTTT
CASSLEQNTEAFF
>TRBV7-6|TRBJ2-1|-|few
TGTGCCAGCAGCCTTCAGAGCAGCTTTTCCAATGAGCAGTTCTTC
CASSLQSSFSNEQFF
>TRBV7-2|TRBJ1-1|-|few
TGTGCCAGCAGCTTAGCAGTGGGGTTCAACACTGAAGCTTTCTTT
CASSLAVGFNTEAFF
>TRBV3-1|TRBJ2-7|-|-
TGTGCCAGCAGCCAATTAGGAACTGGGACCTACGAGCAGTACTTC
CASSQLGTGTYEQYF
>TRBV7-2|TRBJ2-3|-|many
TGTGCCAGCAGCTACACAGATACGCAGTATTTT
CASSYTDTQYF
>TRBV3-2|TRBJ2-5|-|few
TGTGCCAGCAGCCAAGGGACCCGGGATGGAGAGACCCAGTACTTC
CASSQGTRDGETQYF
>TRBV4-3|TRBJ2-1|TRBD2|many
TGCGCCAGCAGCCAAGCGGGAGGGCCCAATGAGCAGTTCTTC
CASSQAGGPNEQFF
>TRBV3-1|TRBJ2-5|-|many
TGTGCCAGCAGCCGATCGGGACAAGAGACCCAGTACTTC
CASSRSGQETQYF
>TRBV11-2|TRBJ2-3|TRBD1|few
TGTGCCAGCAGCTTAGATCAGGGGGTTTCAGATACGCAGTATTTT
CASSLDQGVSDTQYF
>TRBV9|TRBJ2-7|-|few
TGTGCCAGCAGCGTAGCGCCCACCGGGGCCTACGAGCAGTACTTC
CASSVAPTGAYEQYF
>TRBV7-8|TRBJ2-3|TRBD1|many
TGTGCCAGCAGCTTAACAGGGGATAGAAATACGCAGTATTTT
CASSLTGDRNTQYF
>TRBV5-1|TRBJ2-3|-|few
TGCGCCAGCAGCTTGGCCAGGGGGACTAGCACAGATACGCAGTATTTT
CASSLARGTSTDTQYF
>TRBV27|TRBJ2-7|-|many
TGTGCCAGCAGTTTGTCGGCCGCCACAGGGCCCTGGCAGTACTTC
CASSLSAATGPWQYF
>TRBV27|TRBJ1-2|TRBD1|few
TGTGCCAGCAGTACCCTCAGGGGGCAGGGTGGCTACACCTTC
CASSTLRGQGGYTF
>TRBV20-1|TRBJ2-7|-|-
TGCAGTGCTAGAGATCAGTCTGGACGGCACCACGAGCAGTACTTC
CSARDQSGRHHEQYF
>TRBV5-1|TRBJ2-2|-|many
TGCGCCAGCATCTGGGGGGCTAGCGGTAACACCGGGGAGCTGTTTTTT
CASIWGASGNTGELFF
>TRBV4-2|TRBJ1-1|-|few
TGTGCCAGCAGCCAAGAAATCAACACTGAAGCTTTCTTT
CASSQEINTEAFF
>TRBV5-6|TRBJ2-3|-|many
TGTGCCAGCAGCGAGGTTGGCGAGAACACAGATACGCAGTATTTT
CASSEVGENTDTQYF
>TRBV7-2|TRBJ1-4|TRBD1|-
TGTGCCAGCAGCCCAAACCGGGACAGGGGAGAAAAACTGTTTTTT
CASSPNRDRGEKLFF
>TRBV9|TRBJ2-7|-|many
TGTGCCAGCAGCGTAGCTGAAGGTTACGAGCAGTACTTC
CASSVAEGYEQYF
>TRBV29-1|TRBJ1-3|-|-
TGCAGCGGTATGGGGGCAGGGCGAAACACCATATATTTT
CSGMGAGRNTIYF
>TRBV6-5|TRBJ2-5|-|many
TGTGCCAGCAGTTACGGCAACAGCCCAGAGACCCAGTACTTC
CASSYGNSPETQYF
>TRBV4-1|TRBJ2-2|TRBD2|many
TGCGCCAGCAGCCAAGAACTAGCGGGGGGCACCGGGGAGCTGTTTTTT
CASSQELAGGTGELFF
>TRBV4-3|TRBJ2-3|-|many
TGCGCCAGCAGCCAAGACGCACCCAGTACGACAGATACGCAGTATTTT
CASSQDAPSTTDTQYF
>TRBV20-1|TRBJ2-1|TRBD2|-
TGCAGTGCTCACGGGAGGCGGGAGAGCAATGAGCAGTCCTTC
CSAHGRRESNEQSF
>TRBV7-2|TRBJ2-2|TRBD1|-
TGTGCCAGCAGCTGGACAGGGAGCACCGGGGAGCTGTTTTTT
CASSWTGSTGELFF
>TRBV11-2|TRBJ1-3|-|few
TGTGCCAGCAGCCCTGCGGGGGGCTCTGGAAACACCATATATTTT
CASSPAGGSGNTIYF
>TRBV28|TRBJ2-7|-|many
TGTGCCAGCAGTCCCTCTCTCTACGAGCAGTACTTC
CASSPSLYEQYF
>TRBV12-3/TRBV12-4|TRBJ2-7|-|many
TGTGCCAGCAGTTTCAGGTCAAGCTCCTACGAGCAGTACTTC
CASSFRSSSYEQYF
>TRBV6-5|TRBJ2-7|-|-
TGTGCCAGCAGTTACATGAGGGGTTACGAGCAGTACTTC
CASSYMRGYEQYF
>TRBV5-1|TRBJ1-2|TRBD1|many
TGCGCCAGCAGCCCCACACAGGGGTTGCATGGCTACACCTTC
CASSPTQGLHGYTF
>TRBV4-2|TRBJ2-7|TRBD2|-
TGTGCCATCAGCCCCGGACTAGACTCCTACGAGCAGTACTTC
CAISPGLDSYEQYF
>TRBV3-1|TRBJ2-5|TRBD2|-
TGTGCCAGCAGCCGCGGGGGGGGGTACCAAGAGACCCAGTACTTC
CASSRGGGYQETQYF
>TRBV7-3|TRBJ1-2|-|-
TGTGCCAGCAGCTTAGTGGGTCCGAACTATGGCTACACCTTC
CASSLVGPNYGYTF
>TRBV10-3|TRBJ2-1|TRBD2|few
TGTGCCATCAGTGATAGCGGGGGGGCCCCCTACAATGAGCAGTTCTTC
CAISDSGGAPYNEQFF
>TRBV20-1|TRBJ2-1|TRBD1|many
TGCAGTGCTACTCTTCTAGACAGGGGCTGGGAGCAGTTCTTC
CSATLLDRGWEQFF
>TRBV5-1|TRBJ2-3|TRBD2|many
TGCGCCAGCAGCTACCTAGCGGGGGGCACAGATACGCAGTATTTT
CASSYLAGGTDTQYF
>TRBV20-1|TRBJ1-2|TRBD1|-
TGCAGTGCCGAGGGACAGGGCGGCGGTAGGCTGAGCGGCTACACCTTC
CSAEGQGGGRLSGYTF
>TRBV4-2|TRBJ1-6|-|few
TGTGCCAGCAGCCAAGAATCGCAGGGTTTTCCCCTCCACTTT
CASSQESQGFPLHF
>TRBV4-3|TRBJ2-7|-|many
TGCGCCAGCAGCCAGGTCCGGGATAAGTCCCACGAGCAGTACTTC
CASSQVRDKSHEQYF
>TRBV7-3|TRBJ1-3|-|few
TGTGCCAGCAGCCCGGGAATTACGGGAAACACCATATATTTT
CASSPGITGNTIYF
>TRBV4-1|TRBJ2-5|-|once
TGCGCCAGCAGCGCGCGGGACGGAGGAGAGAAGACCCAGTACTTC
CASSARDGGEKTQYF
>TRBV5-1|TRBJ2-7|TRBD1|-
TGCGCCAGCAGCGAGACAGGGAGCTCCTACGAGCAGTACTTC
CASSETGSSYEQYF
>TRBV3-1|TRBJ1-2|-|many
TGTGCCAGCAGCCAAGCGGAAGGAGGGGAGTATGGCTACACCTTC
CASSQAEGGEYGYTF
>TRBV10-3|TRBJ2-1|-|few
TGTGCCGTTCTTGGTCGCGCGGGGTCCTACAATGAGCAGTTCTTC
CAVLGRAGSYNEQFF
>TRBV19|TRBJ2-1|TRBD2|-
TGTGCCAGTAGTGCAACTAGCGGATCCTACAATGAGCAGTTCTTC
CASSATSGSYNEQFF
>TRBV11-2|TRBJ2-5|TRBD2|-
TGTGCCAGCTCCGGGACTAGCGGCCTGGGGGAGACCCAGTACTTC
CASSGTSGLGETQYF
>TRBV7-6|TRBJ2-7|-|-
TGTGCCAGCAGCTCCCCCTTAGAGGCCGAGCAGTACTTC
CASSSPLEAEQYF
>TRBV11-2|TRBJ2-1|TRBD2|-
TGTGCCAGCAGTCGCCGTGGCGGGGGACTAGCGGGTTACAATGAGCAGTTCTTC
CASSRRGGGLAGYNEQFF
>TRBV9|TRBJ2-1|-|many
TGTGCCAGCAGCGTAGCTCCAGAAAATAATGAGCAGTTCTTC
CASSVAPENNEQFF